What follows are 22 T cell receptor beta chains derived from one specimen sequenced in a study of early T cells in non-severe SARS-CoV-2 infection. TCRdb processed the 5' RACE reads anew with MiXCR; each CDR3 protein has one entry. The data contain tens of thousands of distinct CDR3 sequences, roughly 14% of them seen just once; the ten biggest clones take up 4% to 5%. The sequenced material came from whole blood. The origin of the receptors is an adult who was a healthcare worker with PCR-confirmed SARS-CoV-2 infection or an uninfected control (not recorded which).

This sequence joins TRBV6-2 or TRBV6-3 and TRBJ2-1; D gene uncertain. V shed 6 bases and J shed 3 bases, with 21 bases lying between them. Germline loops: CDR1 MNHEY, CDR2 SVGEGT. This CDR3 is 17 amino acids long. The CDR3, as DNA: TGTGCCAGCAGCCCGGGTTCCGACGGTGGGATCTACAATGAGCAGTTCTTC. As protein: CASSPGSDGGIYNEQFF.

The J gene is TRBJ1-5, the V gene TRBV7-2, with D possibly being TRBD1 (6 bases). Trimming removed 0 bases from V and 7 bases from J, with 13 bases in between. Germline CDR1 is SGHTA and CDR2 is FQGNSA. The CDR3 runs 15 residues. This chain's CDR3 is CASSLAGKGDQPQHF. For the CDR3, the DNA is TGTGCCAGCAGCTTAGCGGGAAAGGGGGACCAGCCCCAGCATTTT.

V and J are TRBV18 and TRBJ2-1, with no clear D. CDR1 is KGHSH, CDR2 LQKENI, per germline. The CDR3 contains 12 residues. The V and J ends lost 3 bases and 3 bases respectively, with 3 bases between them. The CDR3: CASSPSYNEQFF. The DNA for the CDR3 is TGTGCCAGCTCACCGAGCTACAATGAGCAGTTCTTC.

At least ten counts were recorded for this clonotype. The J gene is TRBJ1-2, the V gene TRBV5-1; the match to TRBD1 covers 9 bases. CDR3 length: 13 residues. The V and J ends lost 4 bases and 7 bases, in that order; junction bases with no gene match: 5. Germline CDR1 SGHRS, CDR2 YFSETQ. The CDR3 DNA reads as TGCGCCAGCAGCGACGGGACAGGGCCTGGCTACACCTTC. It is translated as CASSDGTGPGYTF. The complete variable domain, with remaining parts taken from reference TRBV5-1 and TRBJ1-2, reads KAGVTQTPRYLIKTRGQQVTLSCSPISGHRSVSWYQQTPGQGLQFLFEYFSETQRNKGNFPGRFSGRQFSNSRSEMNVSTLELGDSALYLCASSDGTGPGYTFGSGTRLTVV.

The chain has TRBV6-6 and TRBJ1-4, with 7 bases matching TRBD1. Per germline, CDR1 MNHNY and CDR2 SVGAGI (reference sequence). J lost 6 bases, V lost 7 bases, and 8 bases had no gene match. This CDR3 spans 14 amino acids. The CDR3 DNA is TGTGCCAGCAAGAGGGGGACAGCAGATGAAAAACTGTTTTTT. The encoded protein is CASKRGTADEKLFF.

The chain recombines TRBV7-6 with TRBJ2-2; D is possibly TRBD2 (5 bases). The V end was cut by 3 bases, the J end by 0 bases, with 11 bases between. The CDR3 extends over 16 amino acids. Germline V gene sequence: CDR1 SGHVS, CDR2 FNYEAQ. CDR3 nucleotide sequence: TGTGCCAGCAGCTTTCTAACCGGGGCGAACACCGGGGAGCTGTTTTTT. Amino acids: CASSFLTGANTGELFF. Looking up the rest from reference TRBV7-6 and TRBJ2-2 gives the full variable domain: GAGVSQSPRYKVTKRGQDVALRCDPISGHVSLYWYRQALGQGPEFLTYFNYEAQQDKSGLPNDRFSAERPEGSISTLTIQRTEQRDSAMYRCASSFLTGANTGELFFGEGSRLTVL.

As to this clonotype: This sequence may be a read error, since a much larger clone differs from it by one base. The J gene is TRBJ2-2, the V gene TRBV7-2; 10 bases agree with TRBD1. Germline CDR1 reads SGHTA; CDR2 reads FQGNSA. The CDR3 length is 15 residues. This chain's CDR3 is CASSSRQGATRELFF. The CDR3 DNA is TGTGCCAGCAGCTCCCGACAGGGGGCCACCCGGGAGCTGTTTTTT.

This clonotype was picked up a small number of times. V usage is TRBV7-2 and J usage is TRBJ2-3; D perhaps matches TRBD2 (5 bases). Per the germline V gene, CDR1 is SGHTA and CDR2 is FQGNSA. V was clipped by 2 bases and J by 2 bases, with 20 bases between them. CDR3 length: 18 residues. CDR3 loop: CASSLSSSGPKITDTQYF. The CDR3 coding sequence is TGTGCCAGCAGCTTAAGCTCCAGCGGACCAAAAATCACAGATACGCAGTATTTT.

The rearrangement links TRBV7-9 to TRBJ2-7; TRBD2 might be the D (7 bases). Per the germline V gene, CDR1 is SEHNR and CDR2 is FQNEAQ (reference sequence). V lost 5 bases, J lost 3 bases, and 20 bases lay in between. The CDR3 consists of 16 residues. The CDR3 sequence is CASSQGGGAGHYEQYF. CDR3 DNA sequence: TGTGCCAGCAGCCAAGGGGGGGGAGCAGGGCACTACGAGCAGTACTTC.

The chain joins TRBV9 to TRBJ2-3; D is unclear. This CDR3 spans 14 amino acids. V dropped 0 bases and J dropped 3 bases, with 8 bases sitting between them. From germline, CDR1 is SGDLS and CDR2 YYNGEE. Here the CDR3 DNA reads TGTGCCAGCAGCGTAGGGGTAGGGACAGATACGCAGTATTTT. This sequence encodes CASSVGVGTDTQYF.

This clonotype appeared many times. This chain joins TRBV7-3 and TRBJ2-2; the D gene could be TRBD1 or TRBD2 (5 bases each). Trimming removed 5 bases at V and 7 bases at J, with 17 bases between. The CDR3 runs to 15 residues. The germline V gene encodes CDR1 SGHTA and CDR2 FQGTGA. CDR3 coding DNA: TGTGCCAGCAGCCCAGGTTCAGGGACGGGCGGGGAGCTGTTTTTT. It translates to CASSPGSGTGGELFF. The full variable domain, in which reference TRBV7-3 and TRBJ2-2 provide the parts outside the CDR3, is GAGVSQTPSNKVTEKGKYVELRCDPISGHTALYWYRQSLGQGPEFLIYFQGTGAADDSGLPNDRFFAVRPEGSVSTLKIQRTERGDSAVYLCASSPGSGTGGELFFGEGSRLTVL.

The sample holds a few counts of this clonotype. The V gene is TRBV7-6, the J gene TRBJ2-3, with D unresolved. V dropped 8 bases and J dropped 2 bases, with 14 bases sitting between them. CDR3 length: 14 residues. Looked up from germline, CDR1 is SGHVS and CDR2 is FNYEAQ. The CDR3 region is CASGLYGATDTQYF. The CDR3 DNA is TGTGCCAGCGGCCTGTACGGTGCCACAGATACGCAGTATTTT. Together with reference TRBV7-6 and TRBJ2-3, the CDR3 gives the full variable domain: GAGVSQSPRYKVTKRGQDVALRCDPISGHVSLYWYRQALGQGPEFLTYFNYEAQQDKSGLPNDRFSAERPEGSISTLTIQRTEQRDSAMYRCASGLYGATDTQYFGPGTRLTVL.

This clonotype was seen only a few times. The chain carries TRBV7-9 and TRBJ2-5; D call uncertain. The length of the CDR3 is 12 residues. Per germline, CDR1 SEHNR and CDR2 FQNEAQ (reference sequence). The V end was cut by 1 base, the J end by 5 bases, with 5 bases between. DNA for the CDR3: TGTGCCAGCAGCTTAGTCGCGGAGACCCAGTACTTC. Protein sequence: CASSLVAETQYF.

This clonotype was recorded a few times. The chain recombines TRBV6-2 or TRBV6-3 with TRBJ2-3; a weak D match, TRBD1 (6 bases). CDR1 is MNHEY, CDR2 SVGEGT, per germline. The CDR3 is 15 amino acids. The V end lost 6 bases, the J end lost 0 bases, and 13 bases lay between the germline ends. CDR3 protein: CASRGGFVSTDTQYF. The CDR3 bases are TGTGCCAGCAGAGGGGGATTCGTTAGCACAGATACGCAGTATTTT.

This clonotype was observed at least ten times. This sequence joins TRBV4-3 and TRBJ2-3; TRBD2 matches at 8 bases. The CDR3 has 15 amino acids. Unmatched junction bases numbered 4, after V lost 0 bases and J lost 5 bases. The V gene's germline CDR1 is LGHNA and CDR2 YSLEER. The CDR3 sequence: CASSQEGLGIDTQYF. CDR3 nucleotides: TGCGCCAGCAGCCAAGAGGGACTAGGGATAGATACGCAGTATTTT.

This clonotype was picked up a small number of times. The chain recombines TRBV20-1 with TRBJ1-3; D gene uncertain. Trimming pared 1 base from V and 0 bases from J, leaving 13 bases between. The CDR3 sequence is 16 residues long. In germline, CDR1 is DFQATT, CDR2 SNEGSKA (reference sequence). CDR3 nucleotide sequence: TGCAGTGCTAGAGTCTATTCCGGGGACTCTGGAAACACCATATATTTT. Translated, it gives CSARVYSGDSGNTIYF.

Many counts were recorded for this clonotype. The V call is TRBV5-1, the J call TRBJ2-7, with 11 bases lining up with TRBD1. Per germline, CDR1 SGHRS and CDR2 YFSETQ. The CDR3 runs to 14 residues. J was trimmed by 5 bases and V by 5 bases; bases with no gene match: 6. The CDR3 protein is CASSIGTGGNEQYF. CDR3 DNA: TGCGCCAGCAGTATCGGGACAGGGGGAAACGAGCAGTACTTC.

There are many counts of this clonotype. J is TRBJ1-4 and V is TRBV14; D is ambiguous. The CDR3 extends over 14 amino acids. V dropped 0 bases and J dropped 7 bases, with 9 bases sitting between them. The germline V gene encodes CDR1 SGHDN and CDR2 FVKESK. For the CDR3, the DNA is TGTGCCAGCAGCCAAGAGTGGAGCGGTGAAAAACTGTTTTTT. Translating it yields CASSQEWSGEKLFF.

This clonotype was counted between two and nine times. The CDR3 nucleotides are TGTGCCAGCAGCTTTCTCGCCGTTGGACGTGAAAAACTGTTTTTT. Its translation is CASSFLAVGREKLFF. The chain has TRBV7-6 and TRBJ1-4; D remains ambiguous. CDR3 size: 15 residues. Trimming removed 3 bases at V and 7 bases at J, with 15 bases between. Germline V gene data show CDR1 as SGHVS and CDR2 as FNYEAQ.

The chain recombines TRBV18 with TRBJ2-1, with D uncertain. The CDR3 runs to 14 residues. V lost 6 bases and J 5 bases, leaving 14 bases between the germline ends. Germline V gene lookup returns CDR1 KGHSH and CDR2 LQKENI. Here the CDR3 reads CASSLSFGNNEQFF. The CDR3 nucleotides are TGTGCCAGCTCCCTCTCCTTTGGGAACAATGAGCAGTTCTTC.

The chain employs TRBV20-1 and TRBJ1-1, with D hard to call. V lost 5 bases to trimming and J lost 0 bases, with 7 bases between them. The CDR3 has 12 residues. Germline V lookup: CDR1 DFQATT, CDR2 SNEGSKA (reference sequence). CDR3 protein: CSAQLLNTEAFF. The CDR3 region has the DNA TGCAGTGCTCAGCTTCTGAACACTGAAGCTTTCTTT.

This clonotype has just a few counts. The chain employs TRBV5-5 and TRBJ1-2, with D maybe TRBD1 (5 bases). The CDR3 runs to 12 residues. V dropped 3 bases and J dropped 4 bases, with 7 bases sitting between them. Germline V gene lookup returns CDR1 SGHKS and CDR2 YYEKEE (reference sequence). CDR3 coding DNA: TGTGCCAGCAGCTGGGACGCCTATGGCTACACCTTC. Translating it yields CASSWDAYGYTF.